The source of this T cell receptor beta chain is a study of CD8 T cells in Susac syndrome. Random hexamers were used to reverse transcribe an amount of roughly 0.45 to 1 ug RNA. Amplification of TCR beta CDR3 spanned 54 Vbeta and 13 Jbeta via immunoSEQ multiplex PCR. One entry per CDR3 protein, called by TCRdb with MiXCR from the immunoSEQ multiplex PCR reads. The profile shows 95,000 to 150,000 distinct CDR3 sequences, approximately 94% of them singletons. Trimming cost V 7 bases and J 6 bases, with 9 bases left between them. CDR3 length equals 11 residues. Negative isolation yielded CD4+ and CD8+ T cells, and FACS enriched TEMRA cells.

V gene TRBV12-3 or TRBV12-4 combines with J gene TRBJ1-2; D is possibly TRBD1 (5 bases). The sequenced sample consisted of CD4+ T cells from PBMCs. The TCR sequence derives from a human donor in good health. CDR3 amino acids: CASTRGDGYTF. As DNA, the CDR3 is TGTGCCAGCACCAGAGGGGATGGCTACACCTTC.